The present TCR beta chain was sequenced within a study of beta chain features in type 1 diabetes. General study results and limits: TCRB CDR3s were moderately but significantly shorter in Type 1 diabetes patients in all four CD4+ subsets. When VDJ junctions were examined, type 1 diabetes patients showed fewer insertions and more deletions.

This CDR3 comprises 13 residues. J lost 2 bases, V lost 4 bases, and 1 base had no gene match. The germline CDR1 and CDR2 sequences are LNHNV and YYDKDF (reference sequence). Expressed TCRB transcripts got sequenced, as all isolated RNA was reverse transcribed. Data came from immunoSEQ multiplex PCR; TCRdb stores just in-frame clones and leaves some out. The table shows some 640,000 clones, with over 12% occurring only once. A CD45RO/CCR7/CD25/CD127/CD95/CD27 panel sorted naive, central memory, regulatory and stem cell-like memory CD4+ cells. Each of the sorted populations had a purity greater than 95%. Note on this clone: What it recognizes is unknown.

This TCR was sampled from a man in his late teens or twenties with type 1 diabetes. Input material: naive CD4+ T cells from blood. The genes are TRBV15 and TRBJ1-2, with 7 bases lining up with TRBD1. As DNA, the CDR3 is TGTGCCACCAGCATGGACAGGAACTATGGCTACACCTTC. Its translation: CATSMDRNYGYTF.